These 6 T cell receptor beta chains came from one sample sequenced in a study of blood T cell repertoires in COVID-19. Data came from immunoSEQ multiplex PCR; TCRdb stores just in-frame clones and leaves some out. The sample records some 85,000 clones, approximately 80% being singletons. Input material: peripheral blood. Source of these receptors: a human donor in a cohort sampled during active COVID-19.

This chain connects TRBV21-1 to TRBJ1-5. TRBV21-1 is listed as a pseudogene. The CDR3 has 17 amino acids. CDR3: CASSAGVPLTKGQPQHF. The DNA of the CDR3 is TGTGCCAGCAGCGCGGGGGTACCCCTAACTAAAGGTCAGCCCCAGCATTTT.

The chain links TRBV4-2 to TRBJ1-6, with D perhaps matching TRBD1 (5 bases). With 0 bases removed from V and 8 bases from J, the gap between germline ends came to 11 bases. Germline assignment: CDR1 LGHNA and CDR2 YNFKEQ. There are 15 residues in the CDR3. Written as DNA, the CDR3 is TGTGCCAGCAGCCAAGATCCGGGGGATGATTCACCCCTCCACTTT. Its translation: CASSQDPGDDSPLHF.

There are a few counts of this clone. This chain uses TRBV11-2 with TRBJ2-7; 9 bases are shared with TRBD2. V was clipped by 5 bases and J by 2 bases; unmatched bases: 10. Germline V gene data show CDR1 as SGHAT and CDR2 as FQNNGV. The CDR3 contains 16 residues. The CDR3 region is CASSPISRTSAYEQYF. As DNA, the CDR3 is TGTGCCAGCAGCCCCATAAGTCGGACTAGCGCCTACGAGCAGTACTTC.

V usage is TRBV28 and J usage is TRBJ1-1; 7 bases line up with TRBD1. Per the germline V gene, CDR1 is MDHEN and CDR2 is SYDVKM. V was pared by 3 bases and J by 6 bases, with 7 bases of the junction left unmatched. This CDR3 region has 14 residues. The CDR3 protein is CASSFYRGQAEAFF. CDR3 in DNA: TGTGCCAGCAGTTTTTATAGGGGGCAGGCTGAAGCTTTCTTT.

This rearrangement joins TRBV12-3 or TRBV12-4 to TRBJ1-1; perhaps TRBD1 as D (5 bases). Trimming stripped 4 bases from V and 4 bases from J, with 10 bases between. The CDR3 spans 13 residues. The CDR3 nucleotides read TGTGCCAGCAGTTCGGGGGGAGGCACTGAAGCTTTCTTT. Protein sequence: CASSSGGGTEAFF.

The chain couples TRBV7-9 to TRBJ2-2; the match to TRBD2 covers 8 bases. The trim removed 6 bases at V and 7 bases at J, leaving 7 bases unmatched. Per the germline V gene, CDR1 is SEHNR and CDR2 is FQNEAQ (reference sequence). The CDR3 is 14 residues long. As DNA, the CDR3 is TGTGCCAGCAGGGGAGCGGGAGCGGTCGGGGAGCTGTTTTTT. This sequence encodes CASRGAGAVGELFF. The full variable domain, rest sourced from reference TRBV7-9 and TRBJ2-2, is DTGVSQNPRHKITKRGQNVTFRCDPISEHNRLYWYRQTLGQGPEFLTYFQNEAQLEKSRLLSDRFSAERPKGSFSTLEIQRTEQGDSAMYLCASRGAGAVGELFFGEGSRLTVL.